The present TCR beta chain was sequenced within a study of T cells in Graves' hyperthyroidism and ophthalmopathy. Overall study context: Peripheral blood was taken when the disease was first diagnosed, before any treatment began.

This clonotype occurred many times. What was amplified from RNA transcripts were TCR beta CDR3 regions. When the TCR CDR3 underwent first-round RT-PCR, the HTBI primer set was used. From the multiplex PCR reads, TCRdb called clonotypes with MiXCR, one entry per CDR3 protein. Among 300,000 to 450,000 distinct CDR3 sequences, roughly a sixth were seen once, and the ten largest hold 34%. PBMCs stemmed from over 7.5 ml fresh peripheral blood. With V trimmed by 6 bases and J by 6 bases, 15 bases remained unmatched. Germline V CDR1 and CDR2: MNHEY, SMNVEV (reference sequence). The CDR3 is 17 amino acids. The chain carries TRBV27 and TRBJ1-2, with 11 bases lining up with TRBD1. The TCR sequence derives from a woman aged 30 to 39 with Graves' hyperthyroidism that later progressed to Graves' ophthalmopathy. Sequencing input: blood. The DNA for the CDR3 is TGTGCCAGCAGCTACAGTACCGCGGACAGGGGGCGGAATGGCTACACCTTC. Protein sequence: CASSYSTADRGRNGYTF.